This is a list of T cell receptor beta chains from one sample in a study of CD8 T cells in ankylosing spondylitis. MiXCR was run by TCRdb on the 5' RACE reads, yielding one entry per CDR3 protein. This sample carries some 87,000 distinct CDR3 sequences, about 8.1% of them seen once, and the ten largest clones take 5.1%. The sequencing input was blood, either unsorted or a sorted T cell fraction (not recorded which). Source of these receptors: a male donor with ankylosing spondylitis or in good health (not recorded which). Each CDR3 is given without its conserved first and last residue. The order of the fields is J gene, D gene, V gene, CDR3 protein. D genes are given only for firm matches.

TRBJ2-7 | . | TRBV5-1 | ASSLEQGLRYEQY
TRBJ2-7 | TRBD2 | TRBV5-1 | ASSLGLAPTYEQY
TRBJ1-6 | . | TRBV12-3/TRBV12-4 | ASSFGRQYNSPLH
TRBJ2-7 | . | TRBV28 | ASSLDVGGQAN
TRBJ1-5 | . | TRBV20-1 | SAMRVGGGGNQPQH
TRBJ2-7 | . | TRBV13 | ASSPTGSSYEQY
TRBJ2-2 | . | TRBV24-1 | ATSERTFGAGELF
TRBJ1-5 | . | TRBV20-1 | SARPSGLHQPQH
TRBJ2-5 | . | TRBV4-1 | ASSQAREETQY
TRBJ2-1 | TRBD1 | TRBV7-2 | ASRGTVTYNEQF
TRBJ2-2 | . | TRBV5-3 | ARSPREANTGELF
TRBJ2-1 | TRBD2 | TRBV5-4 | ASRPLAGPLTNEQF
TRBJ2-7 | TRBD2 | TRBV7-2 | ASSSFRTSGGSNEQY
TRBJ2-7 | . | TRBV12-3/TRBV12-4 | ASSRQTGMGYEQY
TRBJ2-3 | . | TRBV27 | ASRDIVSGTQY
TRBJ2-3 | TRBD2 | TRBV4-2 | ASSQPIGWASGGADTQY
TRBJ2-5 | . | TRBV5-4 | ASSLRIGSGAGQREETQY
TRBJ1-6 | . | TRBV11-2 | ASNLGGTVGGLNSPLH
TRBJ2-5 | . | TRBV29-1 | SVDLETQY
TRBJ2-1 | TRBD1 | TRBV13 | ASSLTGEKEKF
TRBJ2-2 | . | TRBV30 | AWRIGAGELF
TRBJ2-1 | TRBD1 | TRBV7-8 | ASRPLQGYNEQF
TRBJ2-5 | TRBD1 | TRBV5-6 | ASSLAVRGPQETQY
TRBJ2-3 | . | TRBV23-1 | ASSQPGVPRLAKCFVTDTQY
TRBJ2-3 | . | TRBV5-1 | ASSLKRTQY
TRBJ2-1 | . | TRBV5-6 | ASSTYREPYNEQF
TRBJ2-1 | . | TRBV15 | ATSRVGSSYNEQF
TRBJ2-1 | . | TRBV28 | ASTHQDSYNEQF
TRBJ1-2 | TRBD1 | TRBV28 | ASSLHAGQGGGYT
TRBJ2-2 | . | TRBV19 | ASSNQLHTGELF
TRBJ2-5 | . | TRBV5-1 | ASRKLAEQETQY
TRBJ2-1 | TRBD1 | TRBV29-1 | SVEGTGRGNEQF
TRBJ2-5 | . | TRBV12-3/TRBV12-4 | ASTPGQGETQY
TRBJ2-1 | TRBD2 | TRBV11-1 | ASSTNDISGGQYNEQF
TRBJ2-5 | . | TRBV5-5 | ASGLGGMETQY
TRBJ2-5 | . | TRBV3-1 | ASSKRGSVQETQY
TRBJ2-3 | TRBD2 | TRBV7-8 | ASSLGLAGGTDTQY
TRBJ2-5 | . | TRBV7-3 | ASSLLDMWHRETQY
TRBJ2-7 | . | TRBV12-3/TRBV12-4 | ASSDFDRAYEQY
TRBJ1-1 | TRBD1 | TRBV11-2 | ASSLEDRGLTWGAF
TRBJ1-3 | . | TRBV12-3/TRBV12-4 | ASSFGDLPNTIY
TRBJ1-1 | TRBD1 | TRBV12-3/TRBV12-4 | ASSLRQGVNTEAF
TRBJ2-5 | . | TRBV5-1 | ASRTGVAAAQETQY
TRBJ2-1 | TRBD2 | TRBV3-1 | ASSQAPSTSGGAYNEQF
TRBJ2-7 | . | TRBV2 | ASTLASRHEQY
TRBJ2-7 | TRBD1 | TRBV5-1 | ASSWDREYEQY
TRBJ2-7 | TRBD1 | TRBV6-4 | ASRPGTGGYEQY
TRBJ1-3 | . | TRBV3-1 | ASSQLGQRSSGNTIY